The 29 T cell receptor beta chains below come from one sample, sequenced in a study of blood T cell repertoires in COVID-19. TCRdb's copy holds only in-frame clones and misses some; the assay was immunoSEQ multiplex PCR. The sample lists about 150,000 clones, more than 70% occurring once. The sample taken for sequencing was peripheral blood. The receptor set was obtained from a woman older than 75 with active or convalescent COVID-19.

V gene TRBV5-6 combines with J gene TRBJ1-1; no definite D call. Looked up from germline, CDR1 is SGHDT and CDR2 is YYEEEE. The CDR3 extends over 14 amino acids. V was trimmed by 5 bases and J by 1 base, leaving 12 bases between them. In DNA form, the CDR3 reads TGTGCCAGCAGTGTGACTGGTCCGAACACTGAAGCTTTCTTT. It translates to CASSVTGPNTEAFF.

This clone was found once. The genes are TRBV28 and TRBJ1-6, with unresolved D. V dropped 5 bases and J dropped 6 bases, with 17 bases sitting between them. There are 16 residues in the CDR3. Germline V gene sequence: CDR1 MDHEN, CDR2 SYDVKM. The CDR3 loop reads CASSEPLGRSNSPLHF. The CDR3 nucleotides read TGTGCCAGCAGTGAGCCCTTGGGCAGAAGTAATTCACCCCTCCACTTT.

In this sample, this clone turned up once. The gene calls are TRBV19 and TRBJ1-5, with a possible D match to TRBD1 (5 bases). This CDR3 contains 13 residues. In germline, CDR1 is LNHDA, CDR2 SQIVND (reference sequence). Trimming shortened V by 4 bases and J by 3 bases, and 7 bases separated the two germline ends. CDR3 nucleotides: TGTGCCAGTAGTAGGGGCCCCAATCAGCCCCAGCATTTT. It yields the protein CASSRGPNQPQHF.

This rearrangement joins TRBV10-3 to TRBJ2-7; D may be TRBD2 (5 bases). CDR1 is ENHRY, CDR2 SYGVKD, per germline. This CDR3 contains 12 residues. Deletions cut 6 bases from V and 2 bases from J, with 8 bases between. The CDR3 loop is CAISGMTYEQYF. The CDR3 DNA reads TGTGCCATCAGCGGGATGACCTACGAGCAGTACTTC.

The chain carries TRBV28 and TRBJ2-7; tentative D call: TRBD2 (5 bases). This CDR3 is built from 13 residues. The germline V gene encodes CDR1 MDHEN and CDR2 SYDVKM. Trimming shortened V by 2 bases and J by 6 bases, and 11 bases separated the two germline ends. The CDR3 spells CASSLGGSSEQYF. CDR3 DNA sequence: TGTGCCAGCAGTTTAGGTGGGAGCAGCGAGCAGTACTTC.

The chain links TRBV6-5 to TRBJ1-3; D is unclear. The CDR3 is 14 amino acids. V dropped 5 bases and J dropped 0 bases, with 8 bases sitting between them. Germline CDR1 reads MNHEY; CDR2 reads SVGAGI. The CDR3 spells CASSQQSSGNTIYF. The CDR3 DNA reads TGTGCCAGCAGTCAACAGAGCTCTGGAAACACCATATATTTT.

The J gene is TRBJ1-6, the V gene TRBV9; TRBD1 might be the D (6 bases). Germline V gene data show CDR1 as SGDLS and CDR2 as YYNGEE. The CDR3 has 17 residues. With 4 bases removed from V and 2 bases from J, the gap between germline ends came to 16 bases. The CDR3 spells CASSHGGARTYNSPLHF. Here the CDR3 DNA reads TGTGCCAGCAGCCATGGGGGGGCGCGAACCTATAATTCACCCCTCCACTTT.

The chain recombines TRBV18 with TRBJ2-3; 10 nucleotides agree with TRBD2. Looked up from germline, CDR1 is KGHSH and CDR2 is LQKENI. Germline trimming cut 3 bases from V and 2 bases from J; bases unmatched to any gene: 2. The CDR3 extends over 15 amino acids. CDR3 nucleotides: TGTGCCAGCTCACCTAGCGGGGGGCACACAGATACGCAGTATTTT. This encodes CASSPSGGHTDTQYF. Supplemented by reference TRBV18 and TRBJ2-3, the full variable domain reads NAGVMQNPRHLVRRRGQEARLRCSPMKGHSHVYWYRQLPEEGLKFMVYLQKENIIDESGMPKERFSAEFPKEGPSILRIQQVVRGDSAAYFCASSPSGGHTDTQYFGPGTRLTVL.

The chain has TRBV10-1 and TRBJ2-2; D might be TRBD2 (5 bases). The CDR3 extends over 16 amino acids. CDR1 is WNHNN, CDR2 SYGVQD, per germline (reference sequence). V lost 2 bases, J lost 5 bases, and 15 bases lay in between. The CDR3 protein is CASSENVGVGTGELFF. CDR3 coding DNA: TGCGCCAGCAGTGAGAATGTGGGAGTCGGGACCGGGGAGCTGTTTTTT.

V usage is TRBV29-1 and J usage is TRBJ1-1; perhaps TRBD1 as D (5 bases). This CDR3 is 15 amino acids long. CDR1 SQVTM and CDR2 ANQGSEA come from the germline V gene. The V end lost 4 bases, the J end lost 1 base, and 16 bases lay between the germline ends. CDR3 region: CSVVGHGGWNTEAFF. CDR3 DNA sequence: TGCAGCGTTGTTGGACACGGGGGGTGGAACACTGAAGCTTTCTTT.

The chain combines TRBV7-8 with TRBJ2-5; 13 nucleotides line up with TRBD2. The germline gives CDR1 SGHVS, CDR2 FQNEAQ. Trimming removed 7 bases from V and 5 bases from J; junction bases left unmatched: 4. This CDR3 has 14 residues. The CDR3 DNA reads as TGTGCCAGCACCGGACTAGCGGGAGTCGAGACCCAGTACTTC. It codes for CASTGLAGVETQYF.

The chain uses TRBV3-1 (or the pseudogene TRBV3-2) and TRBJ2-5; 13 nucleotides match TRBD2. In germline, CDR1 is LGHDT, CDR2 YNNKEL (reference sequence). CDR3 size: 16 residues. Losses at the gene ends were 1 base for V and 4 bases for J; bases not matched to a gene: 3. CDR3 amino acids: CASSQGLAGGLETQYF. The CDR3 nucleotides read TGTGCCAGCAGCCAAGGACTAGCGGGAGGTTTAGAGACCCAGTACTTC.

DNA of the CDR3: TGCAGTGCTAGTTGGACAGGGCAGGAAAAACTGTTTTTT. Its translation is CSASWTGQEKLFF. V gene TRBV20-1 combines with J gene TRBJ1-4; 8 nucleotides match TRBD1. Germline V gene data show CDR1 as DFQATT and CDR2 as SNEGSKA (reference sequence). V gave up 3 bases and J gave up 8 bases; unmatched junction bases: 5. CDR3 length: 13 amino acids.

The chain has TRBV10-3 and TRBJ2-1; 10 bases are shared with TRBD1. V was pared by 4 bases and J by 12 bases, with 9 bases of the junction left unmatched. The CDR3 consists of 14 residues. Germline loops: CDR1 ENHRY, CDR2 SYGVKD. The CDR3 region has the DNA TGTGCCATCAGTGCGGGACAGGGGACCTCGGGGCAGTTCTTC. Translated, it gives CAISAGQGTSGQFF.

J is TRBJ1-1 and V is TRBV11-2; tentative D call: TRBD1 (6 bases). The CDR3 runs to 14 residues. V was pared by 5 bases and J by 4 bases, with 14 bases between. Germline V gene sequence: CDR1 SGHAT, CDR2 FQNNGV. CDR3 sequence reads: CASSLLGAGTEAFF. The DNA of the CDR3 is TGTGCCAGCAGCCTCTTGGGGGCGGGCACTGAAGCTTTCTTT.

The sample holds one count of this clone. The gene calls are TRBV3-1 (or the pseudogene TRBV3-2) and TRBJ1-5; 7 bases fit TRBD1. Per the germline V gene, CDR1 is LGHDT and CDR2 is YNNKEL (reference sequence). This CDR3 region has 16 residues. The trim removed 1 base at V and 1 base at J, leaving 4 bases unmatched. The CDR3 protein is CASSQAATGSNQPQHF. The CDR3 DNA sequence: TGTGCCAGCAGCCAAGCGGCGACAGGGAGCAATCAGCCCCAGCATTTT.

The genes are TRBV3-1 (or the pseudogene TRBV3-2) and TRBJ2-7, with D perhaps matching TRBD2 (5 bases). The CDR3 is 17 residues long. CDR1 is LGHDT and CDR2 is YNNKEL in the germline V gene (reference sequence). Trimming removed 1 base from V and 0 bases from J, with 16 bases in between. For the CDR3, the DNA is TGTGCCAGCAGCCAAGGCACTTCTAGCCTTAGCTCCTACGAGCAGTACTTC. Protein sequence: CASSQGTSSLSSYEQYF.

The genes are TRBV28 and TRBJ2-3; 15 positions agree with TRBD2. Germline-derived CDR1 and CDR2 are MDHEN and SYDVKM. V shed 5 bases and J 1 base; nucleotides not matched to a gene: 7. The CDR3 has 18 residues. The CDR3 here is CASSPGLAGGRGTDTQYF. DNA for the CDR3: TGTGCCAGCAGTCCCGGACTAGCGGGAGGGCGGGGCACAGATACGCAGTATTTT.

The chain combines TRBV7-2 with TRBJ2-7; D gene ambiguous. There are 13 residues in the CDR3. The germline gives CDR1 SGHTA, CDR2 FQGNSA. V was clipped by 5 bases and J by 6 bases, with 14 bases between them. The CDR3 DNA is TGTGCCAGCAGCCCTCACTACCCATCCGAGCAGTACTTC. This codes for CASSPHYPSEQYF.

The DNA for the CDR3 is TGTGCCAGCAGGGCCTCGGGACTAGCGGGGGAGCAGTACTTC. Encoded protein: CASRASGLAGEQYF. This chain connects TRBV5-4 to TRBJ2-7; TRBD2 matches 13 bases. Looked up from germline, CDR1 is SGHNT and CDR2 is YYREEE (reference sequence). The CDR3 runs 14 residues. V was clipped by 5 bases and J by 7 bases; unmatched bases: 6. Full variable domain (outside the CDR3, taken from reference TRBV5-4 and TRBJ2-7): ETGVTQSPTHLIKTRGQQVTLRCSSQSGHNTVSWYQQALGQGPQFIFQYYREEENGRGNFPPRFSGLQFPNYSSELNVNALELDDSALYLCASRASGLAGEQYFGPGTRLTVT.

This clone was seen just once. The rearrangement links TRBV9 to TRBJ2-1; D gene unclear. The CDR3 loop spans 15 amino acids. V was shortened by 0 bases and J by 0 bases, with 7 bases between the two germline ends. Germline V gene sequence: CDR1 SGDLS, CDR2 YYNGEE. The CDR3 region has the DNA TGTGCCAGCAGCGTAGGCGGAGACTCCTACAATGAGCAGTTCTTC. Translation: CASSVGGDSYNEQFF.

CDR3 DNA: TGTGCCAGCAGCACAGGACAGGCGGACAATCAGCCCCAGCATTTT. Protein product: CASSTGQADNQPQHF. The chain is built from TRBV6-5 and TRBJ1-5; 7 bases map to TRBD1. Germline-derived CDR1 and CDR2 are MNHEY and SVGAGI. Trimming cost V 6 bases and J 3 bases; bases outside gene matches: 8. The CDR3 spans 15 residues.

The DNA for the CDR3 is TGTGCCAGCAGCCCCGGGACAGGGGGAACCGGGGAGCTGTTTTTT. Its protein is CASSPGTGGTGELFF. The chain recombines TRBV11-3 with TRBJ2-2, with 11 bases fitting TRBD1. This CDR3 is built from 15 residues. Germline loops: CDR1 SGHNT, CDR2 YENEEA. J gave up 5 bases and V 5 bases, and 4 bases lay outside the gene matches.

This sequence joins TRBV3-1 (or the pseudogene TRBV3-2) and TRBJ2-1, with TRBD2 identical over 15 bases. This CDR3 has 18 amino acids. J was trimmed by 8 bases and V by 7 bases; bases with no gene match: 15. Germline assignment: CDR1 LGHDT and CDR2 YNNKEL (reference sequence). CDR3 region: CASTPAGLAGGPFHEQFF. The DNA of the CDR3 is TGTGCCAGCACCCCTGCAGGACTAGCGGGAGGGCCATTCCATGAGCAGTTCTTC.

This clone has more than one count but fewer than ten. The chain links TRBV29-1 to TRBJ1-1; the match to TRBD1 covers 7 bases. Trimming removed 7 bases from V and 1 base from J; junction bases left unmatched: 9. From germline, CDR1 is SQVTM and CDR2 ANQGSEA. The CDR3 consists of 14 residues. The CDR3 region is CSARTGTENTEAFF. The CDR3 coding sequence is TGCAGCGCCCGAACCGGGACAGAGAACACTGAAGCTTTCTTT.

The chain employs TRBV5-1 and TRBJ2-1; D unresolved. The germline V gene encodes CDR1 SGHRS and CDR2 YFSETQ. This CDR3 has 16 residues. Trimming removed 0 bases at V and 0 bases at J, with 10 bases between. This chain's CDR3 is CASSLAGLSSYNEQFF. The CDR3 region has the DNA TGCGCCAGCAGCTTGGCCGGTTTAAGCTCCTACAATGAGCAGTTCTTC.

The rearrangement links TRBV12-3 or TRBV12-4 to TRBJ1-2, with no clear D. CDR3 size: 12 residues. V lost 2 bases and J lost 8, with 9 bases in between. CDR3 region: CASSLIASGYTF. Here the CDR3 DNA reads TGTGCCAGCAGTTTAATAGCTTCGGGCTACACCTTC.

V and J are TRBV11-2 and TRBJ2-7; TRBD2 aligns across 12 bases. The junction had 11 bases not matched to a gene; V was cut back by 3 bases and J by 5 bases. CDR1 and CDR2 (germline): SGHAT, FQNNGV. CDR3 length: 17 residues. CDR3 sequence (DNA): TGTGCCAGCAGCTTCCGGCTAGCGGGAGGGCCTAGCCACGAGCAGTACTTC. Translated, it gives CASSFRLAGGPSHEQYF. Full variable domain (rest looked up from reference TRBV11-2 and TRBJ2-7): EAGVAQSPRYKIIEKRQSVAFWCNPISGHATLYWYQQILGQGPKLLIQFQNNGVVDDSQLPKDRFSAERLKGVDSTLKIQPAKLEDSAVYLCASSFRLAGGPSHEQYFGPGTRLTVT.

The CDR3: CARPGLAPGETGELFF. CDR3 sequence (DNA): TGTGCCCGCCCGGGACTAGCCCCGGGGGAGACCGGGGAGCTGTTTTTT. This chain uses TRBV27 with TRBJ2-2, with 9 bases identical to TRBD2. J gave up 5 bases and V 11 bases, and 15 bases lay outside the gene matches. The length of the CDR3 is 16 residues. Germline V gives CDR1 MNHEY, CDR2 SMNVEV (reference sequence).